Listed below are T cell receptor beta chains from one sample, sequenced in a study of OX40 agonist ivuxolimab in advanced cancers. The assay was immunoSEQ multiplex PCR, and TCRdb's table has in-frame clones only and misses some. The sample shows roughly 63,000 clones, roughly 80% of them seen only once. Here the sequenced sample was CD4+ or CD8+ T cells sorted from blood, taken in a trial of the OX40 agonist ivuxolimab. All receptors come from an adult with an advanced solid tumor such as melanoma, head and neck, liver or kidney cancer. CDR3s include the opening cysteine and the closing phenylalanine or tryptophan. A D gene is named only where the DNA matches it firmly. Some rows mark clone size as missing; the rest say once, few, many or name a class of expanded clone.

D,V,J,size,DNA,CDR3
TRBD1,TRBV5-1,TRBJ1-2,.,TGCGCCAGCAGCAGGACAGGGGGCGCAGGGGGCTACACCTTC,CASSRTGGAGGYTF
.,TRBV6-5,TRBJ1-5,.,TGTGCCAGCAGTTACAACAGGGATTATCAGCCCCAGCATTTT,CASSYNRDYQPQHF
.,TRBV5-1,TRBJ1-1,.,TGCGCCAGCAGCTTCGTAGGGCAGGGAGTAACTGAAGCTTTCTTT,CASSFVGQGVTEAFF
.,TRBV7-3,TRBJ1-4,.,TGTGCCAGCAGCTTAAGGCCAGTAAATGAAAAACTGTTTTTT,CASSLRPVNEKLFF
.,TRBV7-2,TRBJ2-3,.,TGTGCCAGCAGCTTTGATCCCTTTAGCACAGATACGCAGTATTTT,CASSFDPFSTDTQYF
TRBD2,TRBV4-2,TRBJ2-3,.,TGTGCCAGCAGCCAAGCTTCCCTAGCGGGGGGCAGCACAGATACGCAGTATTTT,CASSQASLAGGSTDTQYF
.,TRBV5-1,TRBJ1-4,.,TGCGCCAGCAGCTCAGCAACTAATGAAAAACTGTTTTTT,CASSSATNEKLFF
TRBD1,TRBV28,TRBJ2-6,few,TGTGCCAGCACCGCCGGGACAGGGGTCAAAGGCTCTGGGGCCAACGTCCTGACTTTC,CASTAGTGVKGSGANVLTF
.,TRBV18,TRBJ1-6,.,TGTGCCAGCTCACCAGCAGGAACTACCTATAATTCACCCCTCCACTTT,CASSPAGTTYNSPLHF
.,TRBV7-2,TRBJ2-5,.,TGTGCCAGCAGCCCCCGCACCCCAGAGACCCAGTACTTC,CASSPRTPETQYF
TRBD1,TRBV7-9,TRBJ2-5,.,TGTGCCAGCAGCCAGGGGGCGGGGAGCCAACGGGAGACCCAGTACTTC,CASSQGAGSQRETQYF
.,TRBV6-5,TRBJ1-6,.,TGTGCCAGCATCCCCGGCCGTGGCAGTAATTCACCCCTCCACTTT,CASIPGRGSNSPLHF
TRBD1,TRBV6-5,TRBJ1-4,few,TGTGCCAGTCGTGACGACAGGGGAAATGAAAAACTGTTTTTT,CASRDDRGNEKLFF
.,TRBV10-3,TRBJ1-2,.,TGTGCCATCAGTGCAGGGGTCGGTGTCTATGGCTACACCTTC,CAISAGVGVYGYTF
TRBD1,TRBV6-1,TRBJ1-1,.,TGTGCCAGCAGTGAAGACAGGGGATACACTGAAGCTTTCTTT,CASSEDRGYTEAFF
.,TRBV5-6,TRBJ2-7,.,TGTGCCAGCAGCGCTGGGCAGGGCGGCGAGCAGTACTTC,CASSAGQGGEQYF
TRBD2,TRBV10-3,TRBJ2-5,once,TGTGCCATCAGTGATGTCGGGACTAGAGAGACCCAGTACTTC,CAISDVGTRETQYF
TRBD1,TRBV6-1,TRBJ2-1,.,TGTGCCAGCAGTGAATTGGACAGGGGGCCCTACAATGAGCAGTTCTTC,CASSELDRGPYNEQFF
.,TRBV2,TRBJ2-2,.,TGTGCCAGCGTAAAGGGCCTGGGCACCGGGGAGCTGTTTTTT,CASVKGLGTGELFF
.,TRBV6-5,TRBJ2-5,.,TGTGCCAGCAGTTACACGGGGACCCGAGGGACCCAGTACTTC,CASSYTGTRGTQYF
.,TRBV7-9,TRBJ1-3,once,TGTGCCAGCAGCTGGGAGATATACACCATATATTTT,CASSWEIYTIYF
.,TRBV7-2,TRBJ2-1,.,TGTGCCAGCAGCTTAGTTTGGATGTCCTACAATGAGCAGTTCTTC,CASSLVWMSYNEQFF
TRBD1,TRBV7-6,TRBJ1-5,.,TGTGCCAGCAGCTTAAGGTTGGCGACAGGGGGCTGTCAGCCCCAGCATTTT,CASSLRLATGGCQPQHF
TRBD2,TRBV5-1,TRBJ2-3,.,TGCGCCAGCAGCTTGGGTAGCGGGATCACAGATACGCAGTATTTT,CASSLGSGITDTQYF
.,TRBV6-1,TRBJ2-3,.,TGTGCCAGCAGTCACGGGGATAACAGGGATACGCAGTATTTT,CASSHGDNRDTQYF
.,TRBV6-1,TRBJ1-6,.,TGTGCCAGCAGTGAATACGACAGTTATTCACCCCTCCACTTT,CASSEYDSYSPLHF
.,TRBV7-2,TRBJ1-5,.,TGTGCCAGCAGCTTAGCGCCCGGGGATCAGCCCCAGCATTTT,CASSLAPGDQPQHF
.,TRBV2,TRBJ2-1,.,TGTGCCAGCAGCCCCTACAATGAGCAGTTCTTC,CASSPYNEQFF
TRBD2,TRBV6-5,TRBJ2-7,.,TGTGCCAGCAGTTACTCGGGGGGGACGTTATCCTACGAGCAGTACTTC,CASSYSGGTLSYEQYF
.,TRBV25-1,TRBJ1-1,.,TGTGCCAGCAGTGACAACGGTAACACTGAAGCTTTCTTT,CASSDNGNTEAFF
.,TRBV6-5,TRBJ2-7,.,TGTGCCAGCAGTTCGGCCACCGCCTACGAGCAGTACTTC,CASSSATAYEQYF
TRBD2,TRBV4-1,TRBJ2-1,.,TGCGCCAGCAGCCAAGCCACGGCGACTAGCGGGGCCGACAATGAGCAGTTCTTC,CASSQATATSGADNEQFF
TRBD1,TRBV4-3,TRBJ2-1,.,TGCGCCAGCAGCCTATACATGACAGGGACGAATGAGCAGTTCTTC,CASSLYMTGTNEQFF
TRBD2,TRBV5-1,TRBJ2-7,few,TGCGCCAGCAGCGTCCTACTAGCGGGGGGCCCCTACGAGCAGTACTTC,CASSVLLAGGPYEQYF
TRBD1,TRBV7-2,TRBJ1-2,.,TGTGCCAGCAGCTTAATTGGCAGGGGGGGAGGCTACACCTTC,CASSLIGRGGGYTF
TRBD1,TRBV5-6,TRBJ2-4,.,TGTGCCAGCAGCTCGGGGACAGGGGAAGGCATTCAGTACTTC,CASSSGTGEGIQYF
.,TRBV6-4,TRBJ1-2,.,TGTGCCAGCAGTTCGAGGGGGGTACAGGGATCCTATGGCTACACCTTC,CASSSRGVQGSYGYTF
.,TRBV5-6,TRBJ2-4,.,TGTGCCAGCAGCTTGGGGCGTTACAGGGTTGCAGCCAAAAACATTCAGTACTTC,CASSLGRYRVAAKNIQYF
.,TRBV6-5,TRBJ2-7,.,TGTGCCAGCAGCCGGACTCGTAGCTCCTACGAGCAGTACTTC,CASSRTRSSYEQYF
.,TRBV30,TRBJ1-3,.,TGTGCCTGGCGGGTGACCGCGGTCAGTACCATATATTTT,CAWRVTAVSTIYF
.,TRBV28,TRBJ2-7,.,TGTGCCAGCAGGGACAGTTACGAGCAGTACTTC,CASRDSYEQYF
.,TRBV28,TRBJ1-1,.,TGTGCCAGCATCACCAGGGCAGAAGGAGCTTTCTTT,CASITRAEGAFF